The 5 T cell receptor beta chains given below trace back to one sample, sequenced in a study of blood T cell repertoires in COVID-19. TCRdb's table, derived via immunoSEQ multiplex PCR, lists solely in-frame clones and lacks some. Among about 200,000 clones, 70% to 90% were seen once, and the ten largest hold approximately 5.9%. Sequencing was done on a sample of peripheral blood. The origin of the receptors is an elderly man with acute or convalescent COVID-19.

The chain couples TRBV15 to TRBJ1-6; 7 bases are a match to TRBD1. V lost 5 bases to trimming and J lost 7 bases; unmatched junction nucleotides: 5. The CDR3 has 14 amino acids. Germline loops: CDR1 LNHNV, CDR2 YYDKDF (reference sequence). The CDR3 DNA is TGTGCCACCAGCGACCGGGACAGCAATTCACCCCTCCACTTT. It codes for CATSDRDSNSPLHF.

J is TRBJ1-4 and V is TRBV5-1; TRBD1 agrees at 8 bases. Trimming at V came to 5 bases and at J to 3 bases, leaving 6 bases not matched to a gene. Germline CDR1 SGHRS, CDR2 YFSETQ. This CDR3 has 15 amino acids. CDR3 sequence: CASRYSQGANEKLFF. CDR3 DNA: TGCGCCAGCAGGTATTCACAGGGGGCTAATGAAAAACTGTTTTTT.

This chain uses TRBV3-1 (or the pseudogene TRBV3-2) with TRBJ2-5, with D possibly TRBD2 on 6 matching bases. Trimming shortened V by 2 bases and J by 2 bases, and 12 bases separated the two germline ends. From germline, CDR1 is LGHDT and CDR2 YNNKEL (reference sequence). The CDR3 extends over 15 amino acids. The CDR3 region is CASSQRRREQETQYF. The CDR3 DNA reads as TGTGCCAGCAGCCAACGGCGGAGGGAACAAGAGACCCAGTACTTC.

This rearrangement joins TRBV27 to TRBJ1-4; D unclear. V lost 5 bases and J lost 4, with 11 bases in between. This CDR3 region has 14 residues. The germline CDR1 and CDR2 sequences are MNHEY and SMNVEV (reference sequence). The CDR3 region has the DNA TGTGCCAGCAGTCGGAGGGATGTTAATGAAAAACTGTTTTTT. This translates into CASSRRDVNEKLFF.

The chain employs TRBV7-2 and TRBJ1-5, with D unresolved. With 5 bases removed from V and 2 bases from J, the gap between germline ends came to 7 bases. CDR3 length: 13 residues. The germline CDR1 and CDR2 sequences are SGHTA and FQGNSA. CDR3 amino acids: CASSGQGNQPQHF. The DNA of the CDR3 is TGTGCCAGCAGCGGGCAGGGCAATCAGCCCCAGCATTTT.